Listed below are T cell receptor beta chains from one sample, sequenced in a study of response to subunit inactivated influenza vaccine. TCRdb recomputed calls from the RT-PCR reads with MiXCR, one row per CDR3 protein. The table shows fewer than 650,000 distinct CDR3 sequences, with over 10% occurring only once. The source was PBMCs from blood, collected roughly 48 days after vaccination. These receptors all stem from a man aged 45-65 years who received an inactivated influenza vaccine. Each CDR3 is given with its conserved first and last residue. The order of the fields is clone size, V gene, D gene, J gene, CDR3 DNA, CDR3 protein. The D gene is left open where the match is weak. Where a row states a size, it is once, few, many or the class of an expanded clone; other rows omit it.

clone_size: -
v_call: TRBV5-4
d_call: -
j_call: TRBJ1-2
cdr3_nt: TGTGCCAGCAGCTTGGGAGGGAGTGGCTACACCTTC
cdr3_aa: CASSLGGSGYTF

clone_size: -
v_call: TRBV3-1
d_call: -
j_call: TRBJ1-1
cdr3_nt: TGTGCCAGCAGCAAGCGAGACAGAGAAGCTTTCTTT
cdr3_aa: CASSKRDREAFF

clone_size: many
v_call: TRBV20-1
d_call: -
j_call: TRBJ2-7
cdr3_nt: TGCAGTGCTAGAGAGCCGACCCGTGGGGTCTACGAGCAGTACTTC
cdr3_aa: CSAREPTRGVYEQYF

clone_size: -
v_call: TRBV7-2
d_call: -
j_call: TRBJ2-5
cdr3_nt: TGTGCCAGCAGCTTAATCCAGGGGAAAGAGACCCAGTACTTC
cdr3_aa: CASSLIQGKETQYF

clone_size: many
v_call: TRBV20-1
d_call: TRBD1
j_call: TRBJ2-3
cdr3_nt: TGCAGTGCTAGAAGGACAGGGGGCGGCCTAGATACGCAGTATTTT
cdr3_aa: CSARRTGGGLDTQYF

clone_size: few
v_call: TRBV6-2/TRBV6-3
d_call: -
j_call: TRBJ2-5
cdr3_nt: TGTGCCAGCAACAACGGCCGGGACCAGACCCAGTACTTC
cdr3_aa: CASNNGRDQTQYF

clone_size: few
v_call: TRBV5-1
d_call: TRBD2
j_call: TRBJ2-5
cdr3_nt: TGCGCCAGCAACGGACTAGGAAGTTTCCAAGAGACCCAGTACTTC
cdr3_aa: CASNGLGSFQETQYF

clone_size: -
v_call: TRBV20-1
d_call: TRBD1
j_call: TRBJ1-6
cdr3_nt: TGCAGTGCTAGCCCCGTTGCAGGGGGCGCTTATTCACCCCTCCACTTT
cdr3_aa: CSASPVAGGAYSPLHF

clone_size: few
v_call: TRBV5-5
d_call: -
j_call: TRBJ1-1
cdr3_nt: TGTGCCAGCAGCTTGGCCCCGAGTTTGAACACTGAAGCTTTCTTT
cdr3_aa: CASSLAPSLNTEAFF

clone_size: -
v_call: TRBV20-1
d_call: -
j_call: TRBJ1-5
cdr3_nt: TGCAGTGCTGAGGACGGGAATCAGCCCCAGCATTTT
cdr3_aa: CSAEDGNQPQHF

clone_size: -
v_call: TRBV7-9
d_call: -
j_call: TRBJ2-7
cdr3_nt: TGTGCCAGCAGCTTAGCGCCGGGACTCAAAAGCTCCTACGAGCAGTACTTC
cdr3_aa: CASSLAPGLKSSYEQYF

clone_size: -
v_call: TRBV11-2
d_call: TRBD1
j_call: TRBJ2-3
cdr3_nt: TGTGCCAGCAGCCTTTACAGGGGCCTTTTTGGCACAGATACGCAGTATTTT
cdr3_aa: CASSLYRGLFGTDTQYF

clone_size: few
v_call: TRBV5-1
d_call: -
j_call: TRBJ2-5
cdr3_nt: TGCGCCAGCGGCGAAGGAGGAGAGACCCAGTACTTC
cdr3_aa: CASGEGGETQYF

clone_size: few
v_call: TRBV12-3/TRBV12-4
d_call: TRBD2
j_call: TRBJ2-1
cdr3_nt: TGTGCCAGCAGTACGATAGCGGGAATCTACAATGAGCAGTTCTTC
cdr3_aa: CASSTIAGIYNEQFF

clone_size: -
v_call: TRBV7-2
d_call: -
j_call: TRBJ1-6
cdr3_nt: TGTGCCAGCAGCTTAGAGCTGACAGCACTTAATTCACCCCTCCACTTT
cdr3_aa: CASSLELTALNSPLHF

clone_size: few
v_call: TRBV30
d_call: -
j_call: TRBJ2-5
cdr3_nt: TGTGCCTGGAGCCCCCCCCCAGGAATGGTGGAGACCCAGTACTTC
cdr3_aa: CAWSPPPGMVETQYF

clone_size: many
v_call: TRBV12-3/TRBV12-4
d_call: TRBD1
j_call: TRBJ1-1
cdr3_nt: TGTGCCAGCAGTATGACAGGGATGAACACTGAAGCTTTCTTT
cdr3_aa: CASSMTGMNTEAFF

clone_size: many
v_call: TRBV7-2
d_call: TRBD1
j_call: TRBJ2-1
cdr3_nt: TGTGCCAGCAGCTTAATGGACAGGAGCAATGAGCAGTTCTTC
cdr3_aa: CASSLMDRSNEQFF

clone_size: few
v_call: TRBV12-3/TRBV12-4
d_call: TRBD1
j_call: TRBJ1-4
cdr3_nt: TGTGCCAGCACCCGGGACAGGCCCGAAAAACTGTTTTTT
cdr3_aa: CASTRDRPEKLFF

clone_size: few
v_call: TRBV18
d_call: TRBD1
j_call: TRBJ2-7
cdr3_nt: TGTGCCAGCTCACCCATGCCGGGACAGGGAGATAACGAGCAGTACTTC
cdr3_aa: CASSPMPGQGDNEQYF

clone_size: -
v_call: TRBV4-3
d_call: TRBD1
j_call: TRBJ1-4
cdr3_nt: TGCGCCAGCAGCCACCGGGACAGTGAAAAACTGTTTTTT
cdr3_aa: CASSHRDSEKLFF

clone_size: many
v_call: TRBV6-1
d_call: TRBD2
j_call: TRBJ2-2
cdr3_nt: TGTGCCAGCAGGTCTAGCGGGGCCCGCACCGGGGAGCTGTTTTTT
cdr3_aa: CASRSSGARTGELFF

clone_size: many
v_call: TRBV15
d_call: -
j_call: TRBJ2-5
cdr3_nt: TGTGCCACCAGCAGAGATGGCAGGGACCCAGAGACCCAGTACTTC
cdr3_aa: CATSRDGRDPETQYF

clone_size: few
v_call: TRBV6-2/TRBV6-3
d_call: TRBD2
j_call: TRBJ2-1
cdr3_nt: TGTGCCAGCAGTTACGATAGCGGGAGGCCAACCTACAATGAGCAGTTCTTC
cdr3_aa: CASSYDSGRPTYNEQFF

clone_size: many
v_call: TRBV20-1
d_call: -
j_call: TRBJ1-2
cdr3_nt: TGCAGTGCTAGAGAAAGCCTCTATGGCTACACCTTC
cdr3_aa: CSARESLYGYTF

clone_size: -
v_call: TRBV19
d_call: -
j_call: TRBJ1-2
cdr3_nt: TGTGCCAGCAACCCCTCGGAGGGGGGTCTTTCCCGTGGCTACACCTTC
cdr3_aa: CASNPSEGGLSRGYTF

clone_size: few
v_call: TRBV6-5
d_call: TRBD2
j_call: TRBJ2-7
cdr3_nt: TGTGCCAGCAGTTACGGCCGGACTAGCGACTCCTACGAGCAGTACTTC
cdr3_aa: CASSYGRTSDSYEQYF

clone_size: few
v_call: TRBV20-1
d_call: -
j_call: TRBJ2-1
cdr3_nt: TGCAGTGCCCAAAAGGGTAACAATGAGCAGTTCTTC
cdr3_aa: CSAQKGNNEQFF

clone_size: few
v_call: TRBV20-1
d_call: TRBD1
j_call: TRBJ2-2
cdr3_nt: TGCAGTGCTCAGAGCGGGACAGGGACCGGGGAGCTGTTTTTT
cdr3_aa: CSAQSGTGTGELFF

clone_size: many
v_call: TRBV7-9
d_call: -
j_call: TRBJ1-2
cdr3_nt: TGTGCCAGCAGCTTAGGAGATCCGCACTATGGCTACACCTTC
cdr3_aa: CASSLGDPHYGYTF

clone_size: -
v_call: TRBV12-3/TRBV12-4
d_call: -
j_call: TRBJ2-7
cdr3_nt: TGTGCCAGCAGCCCCGCGAACGAGTACGAGCAGTACTTC
cdr3_aa: CASSPANEYEQYF

clone_size: many
v_call: TRBV5-1
d_call: TRBD2
j_call: TRBJ2-3
cdr3_nt: TGCGCCAGCAGCATCGGAATACGACTAGCGGGAGGCGCAGATACGCAGTATTTT
cdr3_aa: CASSIGIRLAGGADTQYF

clone_size: few
v_call: TRBV28
d_call: TRBD1
j_call: TRBJ2-2
cdr3_nt: TGTGCCAGCAGTATCCCCCCCAGGGGGCTGGGGACCGGGGAGCTGTTTTTT
cdr3_aa: CASSIPPRGLGTGELFF

clone_size: few
v_call: TRBV7-3
d_call: -
j_call: TRBJ2-3
cdr3_nt: TGTGCCAGCAGCAAAGACAGATACACAGATACGCAGTATTTT
cdr3_aa: CASSKDRYTDTQYF

clone_size: many
v_call: TRBV29-1
d_call: TRBD2
j_call: TRBJ2-2
cdr3_nt: TGCAGCGTTGAAGATCTACTAGCGGGAGTCACCGGGGAGCTGTTTTTT
cdr3_aa: CSVEDLLAGVTGELFF

clone_size: few
v_call: TRBV20-1
d_call: TRBD1
j_call: TRBJ2-4
cdr3_nt: TGCAGTGCTAGAGGGGAGGACAGGGTGTCCATTCAGTACTTC
cdr3_aa: CSARGEDRVSIQYF

clone_size: few
v_call: TRBV12-3/TRBV12-4
d_call: TRBD2
j_call: TRBJ2-5
cdr3_nt: TGTGCCAGCAGTATCGGGACTAGCCGGTTAGAGACCCAGTACTTC
cdr3_aa: CASSIGTSRLETQYF

clone_size: -
v_call: TRBV4-2
d_call: TRBD2
j_call: TRBJ2-7
cdr3_nt: TGTGCCAGCAGCCAAGATCTAGCGGGAGTCTACGAGCAGTACTTC
cdr3_aa: CASSQDLAGVYEQYF

clone_size: -
v_call: TRBV20-1
d_call: -
j_call: TRBJ1-5
cdr3_nt: TGCAGTGCTAGTGGGAGAGGTTCCCCCAATCAGCCCCAGCATTTT
cdr3_aa: CSASGRGSPNQPQHF

clone_size: few
v_call: TRBV28
d_call: -
j_call: TRBJ1-4
cdr3_nt: TGTGCCAGCAGTCCGGGTCCATCTAATGAAAAACTGTTTTTT
cdr3_aa: CASSPGPSNEKLFF

clone_size: few
v_call: TRBV20-1
d_call: TRBD2
j_call: TRBJ2-2
cdr3_nt: TGCAGTGCTCCCCGACTAGCGGGGGGGCCCGGGGAGCTGTTTTTT
cdr3_aa: CSAPRLAGGPGELFF

clone_size: many
v_call: TRBV4-2
d_call: -
j_call: TRBJ1-1
cdr3_nt: TGTGCCAGCAGAAGCGGGGGGTCGTTGGGCACTGAAGCTTTCTTT
cdr3_aa: CASRSGGSLGTEAFF

clone_size: -
v_call: TRBV7-8
d_call: -
j_call: TRBJ2-7
cdr3_nt: TGTGCCAGCAGCTTAGGAGGGGGCGGGACGATAACCTACGAGCAGTACTTC
cdr3_aa: CASSLGGGGTITYEQYF

clone_size: many
v_call: TRBV6-1
d_call: -
j_call: TRBJ2-3
cdr3_nt: TGTGCCAGCAGGGAAAGACAGGGACTTCTCACTAGCACAGATACGCAGTATTTT
cdr3_aa: CASRERQGLLTSTDTQYF

clone_size: -
v_call: TRBV20-1
d_call: -
j_call: TRBJ1-1
cdr3_nt: TGCAGTGCTAGAGATGCCGTGAACACTGAAGCTTTCTTT
cdr3_aa: CSARDAVNTEAFF

clone_size: few
v_call: TRBV20-1
d_call: TRBD2
j_call: TRBJ2-1
cdr3_nt: TGCAGTGCTAGAGTCGGGACTAGCGGGGCCTATGAGCAGTTCTTC
cdr3_aa: CSARVGTSGAYEQFF

clone_size: -
v_call: TRBV5-5
d_call: TRBD1
j_call: TRBJ2-7
cdr3_nt: TGTGCCAGCAGCTTGGTCTCCGGGACAGACTACGAGCAGTACTTC
cdr3_aa: CASSLVSGTDYEQYF

clone_size: many
v_call: TRBV15
d_call: TRBD2
j_call: TRBJ2-3
cdr3_nt: TGTGCCACCAGCAGTGGGGTAGCGGGTACTACAGATACGCAGTATTTT
cdr3_aa: CATSSGVAGTTDTQYF

clone_size: -
v_call: TRBV5-5
d_call: -
j_call: TRBJ1-1
cdr3_nt: TGTGCCAGCAGCTATAAAAACACTGAAGCTTTCTTT
cdr3_aa: CASSYKNTEAFF

clone_size: few
v_call: TRBV5-6
d_call: TRBD1
j_call: TRBJ2-2
cdr3_nt: TGTGCCAGCAGCTTGGTGCAGGGGGCTAGGACCGGGGAGCTGTTTTTT
cdr3_aa: CASSLVQGARTGELFF

clone_size: many
v_call: TRBV7-7
d_call: -
j_call: TRBJ2-7
cdr3_nt: TGTGCCAGCAGCTTAGAGGTTGGGTACTCCTACGAGCAGTACTTC
cdr3_aa: CASSLEVGYSYEQYF